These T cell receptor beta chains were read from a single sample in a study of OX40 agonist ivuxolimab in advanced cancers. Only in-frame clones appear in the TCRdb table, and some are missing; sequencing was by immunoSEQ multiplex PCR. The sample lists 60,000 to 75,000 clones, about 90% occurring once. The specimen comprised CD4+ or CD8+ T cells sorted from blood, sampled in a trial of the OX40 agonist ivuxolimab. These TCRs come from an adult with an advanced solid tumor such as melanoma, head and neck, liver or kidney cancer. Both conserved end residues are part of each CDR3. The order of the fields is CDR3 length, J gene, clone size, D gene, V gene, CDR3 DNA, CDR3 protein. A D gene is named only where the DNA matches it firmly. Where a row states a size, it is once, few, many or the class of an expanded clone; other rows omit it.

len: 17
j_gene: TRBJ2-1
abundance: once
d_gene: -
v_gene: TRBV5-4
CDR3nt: TGTGCCAGCAGCTTGGGTGTTGCGAACCCCTCCTACAATGAGCAGTTCTTC
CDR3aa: CASSLGVANPSYNEQFF

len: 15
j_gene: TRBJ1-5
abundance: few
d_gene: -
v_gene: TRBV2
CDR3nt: TGTGCCAGCAGTGGCACCGGGGGCGGAGGTCAGCCCCAGCATTTT
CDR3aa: CASSGTGGGGQPQHF

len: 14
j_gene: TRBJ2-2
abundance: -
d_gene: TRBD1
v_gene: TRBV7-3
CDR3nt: TGTGCCAGCAGCTCTGACAGGGGAGGCGGGGAGCTGTTTTTT
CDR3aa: CASSSDRGGGELFF

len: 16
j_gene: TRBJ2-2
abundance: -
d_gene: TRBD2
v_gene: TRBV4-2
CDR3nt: TGTGCCAGCAGCCAAGCTAGCGGGGGTAACACCGGGGAGCTGTTTTTT
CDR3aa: CASSQASGGNTGELFF

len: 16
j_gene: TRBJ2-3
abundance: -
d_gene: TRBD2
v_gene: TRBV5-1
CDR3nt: TGCGCCAGCAGCTTGGGGCTAGCGGAGTTGGGGGATACGCAGTATTTT
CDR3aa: CASSLGLAELGDTQYF

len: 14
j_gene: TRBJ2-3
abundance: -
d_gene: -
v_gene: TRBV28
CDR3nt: TGTGCCAGCAGTGCCGAGACCTGGACAGATACGCAGTATTTT
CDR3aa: CASSAETWTDTQYF

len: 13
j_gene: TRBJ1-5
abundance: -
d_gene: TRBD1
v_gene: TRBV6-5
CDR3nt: TGTGCCAGCAGTGACAGGGGAGTTCAGCCCCAGCATTTT
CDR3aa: CASSDRGVQPQHF

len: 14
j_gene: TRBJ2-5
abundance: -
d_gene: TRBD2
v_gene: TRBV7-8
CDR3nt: TGTGCCAGCAGCGGCCAGCGGGAGACTGAGACCCAGTACTTC
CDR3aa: CASSGQRETETQYF

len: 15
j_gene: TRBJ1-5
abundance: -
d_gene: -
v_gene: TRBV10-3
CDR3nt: TGTGCCATCAGTGAGTCAAACCAGAGCAATCAGCCCCAGCATTTT
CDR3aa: CAISESNQSNQPQHF

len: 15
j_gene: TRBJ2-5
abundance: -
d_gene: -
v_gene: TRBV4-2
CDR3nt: TGTGCCAGCAGCCAACAGTTAGGCACCCAGGAGACCCAGTACTTC
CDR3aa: CASSQQLGTQETQYF

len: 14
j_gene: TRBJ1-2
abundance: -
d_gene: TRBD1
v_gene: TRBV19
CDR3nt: TGTGCCAGTAGACGGGGACAGGTCCTTTATGGCTACACCTTC
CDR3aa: CASRRGQVLYGYTF

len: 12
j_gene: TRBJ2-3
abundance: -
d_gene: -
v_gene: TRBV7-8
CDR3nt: TGTGCCAGCAGCCACAGCGCGGTTACGCAGTATTTT
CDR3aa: CASSHSAVTQYF

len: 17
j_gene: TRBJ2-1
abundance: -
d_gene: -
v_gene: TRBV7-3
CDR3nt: TGTGCCAGCAGCCCCACACCCCGGCGGGTCTCCTACAATGAGCAGTTCTTC
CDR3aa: CASSPTPRRVSYNEQFF

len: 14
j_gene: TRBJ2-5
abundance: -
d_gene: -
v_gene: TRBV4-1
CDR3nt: TGCGCCAGCAGCCAAGGTCGAAGACTTGAGACCCAGTACTTC
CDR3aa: CASSQGRRLETQYF

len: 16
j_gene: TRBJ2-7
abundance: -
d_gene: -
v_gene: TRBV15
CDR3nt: TGTGCCACCAGCAGAGATCTGGTTGGGGGGACCTACGAGCAGTACTTC
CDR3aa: CATSRDLVGGTYEQYF

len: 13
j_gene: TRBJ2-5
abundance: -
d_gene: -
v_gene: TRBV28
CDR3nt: TGTGCCGGAGGAGCTACCGGCGGGCGGAAGCAGTACTTC
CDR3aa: CAGGATGGRKQYF

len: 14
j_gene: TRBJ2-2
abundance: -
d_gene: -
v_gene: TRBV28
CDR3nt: TGTGCCAGCAGTTTCCCCACCATTCCGGGGGAGCTGTTTTTT
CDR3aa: CASSFPTIPGELFF

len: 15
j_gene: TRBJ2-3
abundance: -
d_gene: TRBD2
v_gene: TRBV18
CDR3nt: TGTGCCAGCTCACCAACCGGGAGGAGCACAGATACGCAGTATTTT
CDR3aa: CASSPTGRSTDTQYF

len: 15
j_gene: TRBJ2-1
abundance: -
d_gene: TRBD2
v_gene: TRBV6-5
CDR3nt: TGTGCCAGCAGTTACTCTCCTAGCGGGAGTAATGAGCAGTTCTTC
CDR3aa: CASSYSPSGSNEQFF

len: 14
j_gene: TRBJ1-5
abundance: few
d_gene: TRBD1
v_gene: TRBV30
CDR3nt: TGTGCCTGGAGTCCACAGGGGGGTTATCAGCCCCAGCATTTT
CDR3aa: CAWSPQGGYQPQHF

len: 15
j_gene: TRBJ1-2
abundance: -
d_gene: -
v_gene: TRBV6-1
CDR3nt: TGTGCCAGCAGTGAAGCCTCGGCGGGGGCGCTTGGCTACACCTTC
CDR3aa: CASSEASAGALGYTF

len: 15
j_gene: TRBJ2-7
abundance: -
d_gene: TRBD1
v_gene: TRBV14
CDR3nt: TGTGCCAGCAGCCGAGCCGGGACAGGGAGGAACGAGCAGTACTTC
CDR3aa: CASSRAGTGRNEQYF

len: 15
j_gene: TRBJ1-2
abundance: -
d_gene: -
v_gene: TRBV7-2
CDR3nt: TGTGCCAGCAGCTCCCGTACGACAGGACTGGATGGCTACACCTTC
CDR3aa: CASSSRTTGLDGYTF

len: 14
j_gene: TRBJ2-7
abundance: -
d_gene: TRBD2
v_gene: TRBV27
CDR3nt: TGTGCCAGCAGTTTACCGGGAGGGCCCCACGAGCAGTACTTC
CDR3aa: CASSLPGGPHEQYF

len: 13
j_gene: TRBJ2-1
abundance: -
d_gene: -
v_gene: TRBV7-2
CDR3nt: TGTGCCAGCAGCTTAGGCCCGTACAATGAGCAGTTCTTC
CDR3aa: CASSLGPYNEQFF

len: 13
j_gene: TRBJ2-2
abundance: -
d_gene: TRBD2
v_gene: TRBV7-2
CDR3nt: TGTGCCAGCATACGGGGGGGCACCGGGGAGCTGTTTTTT
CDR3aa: CASIRGGTGELFF

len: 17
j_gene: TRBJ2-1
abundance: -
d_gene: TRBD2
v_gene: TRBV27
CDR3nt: TGTGCCAGCAGCCCAACCGGGACTAGCGGGAGGGCCGGTGAGCAGTTCTTC
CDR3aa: CASSPTGTSGRAGEQFF

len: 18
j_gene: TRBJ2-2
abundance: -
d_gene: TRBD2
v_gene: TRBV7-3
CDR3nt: TGTGCCAGCAGCTTAACCGGACTAGCGGGAGTATCTTCCGGGGAGCTGTTTTTT
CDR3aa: CASSLTGLAGVSSGELFF

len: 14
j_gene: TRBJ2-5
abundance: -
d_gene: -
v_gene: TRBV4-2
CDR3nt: TGTGCCAGCAGCCACGGCGGGATCGAAGAGACCCAGTACTTC
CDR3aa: CASSHGGIEETQYF

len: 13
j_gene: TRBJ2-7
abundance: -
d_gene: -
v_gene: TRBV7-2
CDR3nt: TGTGCCAGCAGCGGGGACAACCCCTACGAGCAGTACTTC
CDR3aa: CASSGDNPYEQYF

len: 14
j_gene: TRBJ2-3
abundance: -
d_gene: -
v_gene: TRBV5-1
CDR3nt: TGCGCCAGCAGCGGAGGGAGCGGCACAGATACGCAGTATTTT
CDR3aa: CASSGGSGTDTQYF

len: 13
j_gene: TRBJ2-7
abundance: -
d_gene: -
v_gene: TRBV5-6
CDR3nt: TGTGCCAGCAGCTTCCAGGAATGGAACGAGCAGTACTTC
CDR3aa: CASSFQEWNEQYF

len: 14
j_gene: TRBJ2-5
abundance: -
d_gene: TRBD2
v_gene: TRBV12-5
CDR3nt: TGTGCTAGTGCGGCTAGCGGGAGGGGCGAGACCCAGTACTTC
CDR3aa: CASAASGRGETQYF

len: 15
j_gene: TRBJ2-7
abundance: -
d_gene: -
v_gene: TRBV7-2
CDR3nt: TGTGCCAGCAGCTATGGGGCCCAGGGAACCTACGAGCAGTACTTC
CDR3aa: CASSYGAQGTYEQYF

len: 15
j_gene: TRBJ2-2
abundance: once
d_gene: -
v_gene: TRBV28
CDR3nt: TGTGCCAGCAGTTCCCGGGACGGCTACACCGGGGAGCTGTTTTTT
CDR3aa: CASSSRDGYTGELFF

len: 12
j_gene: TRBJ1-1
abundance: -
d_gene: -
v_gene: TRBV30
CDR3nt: TGTGCCGGAGGGGTTATGAACACTGAAGCTTTCTTT
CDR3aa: CAGGVMNTEAFF

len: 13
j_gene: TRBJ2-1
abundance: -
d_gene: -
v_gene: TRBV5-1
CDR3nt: TGCGCCAGCAGCTTGGAGAGTTACAATGAGCAGTTCTTC
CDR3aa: CASSLESYNEQFF

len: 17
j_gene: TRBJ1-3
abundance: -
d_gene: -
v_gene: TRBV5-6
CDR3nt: TGTGCCAGCAGCCAACAACTAAGGTCGAGCTCTGGAAACACCATATATTTT
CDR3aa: CASSQQLRSSSGNTIYF

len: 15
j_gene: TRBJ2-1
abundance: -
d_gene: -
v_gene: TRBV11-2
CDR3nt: TGTGCCAGCAGTCCCGGGAGCGCCTCCTACAATGAGCAGTTCTTC
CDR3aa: CASSPGSASYNEQFF

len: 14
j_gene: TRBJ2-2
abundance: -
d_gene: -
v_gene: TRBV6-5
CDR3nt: TGTGCCAGCAGCCTTGACAGGAACACCGGGGAGCTGTTTTTT
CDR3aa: CASSLDRNTGELFF

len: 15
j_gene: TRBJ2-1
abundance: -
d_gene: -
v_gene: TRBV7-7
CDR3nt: TGTGCTAGCAGCTTGCTTTACGGAACCTACAATGAGCAGTTCTTC
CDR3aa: CASSLLYGTYNEQFF

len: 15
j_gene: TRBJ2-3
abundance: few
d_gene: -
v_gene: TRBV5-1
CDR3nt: TGCGCCAGCAGCTCGGACGGTTCTAGCACAGATACGCAGTATTTT
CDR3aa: CASSSDGSSTDTQYF

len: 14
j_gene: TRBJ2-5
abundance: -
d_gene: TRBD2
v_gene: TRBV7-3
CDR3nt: TGTGCCAGCAGCCCAGGACTAGCGGGGGGGATCCAGTACTTC
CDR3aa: CASSPGLAGGIQYF

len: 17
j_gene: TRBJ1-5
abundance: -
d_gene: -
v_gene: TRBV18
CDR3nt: TGTGCCAGCTCACCCCCGCGGGCCCCGGGGGGCAATCAGCCCCAGCATTTT
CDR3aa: CASSPPRAPGGNQPQHF

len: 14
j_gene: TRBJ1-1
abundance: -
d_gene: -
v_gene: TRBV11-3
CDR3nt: TGTGCCAGCAGAGAGGGGGGCAGTAGGACTGAAGCTTTCTTT
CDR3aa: CASREGGSRTEAFF

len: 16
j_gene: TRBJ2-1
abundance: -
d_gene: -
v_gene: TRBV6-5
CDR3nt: TGTGCCAGCAGTTACTCTGGCCCCCCATCCTACAATGAGCAGTTCTTC
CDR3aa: CASSYSGPPSYNEQFF

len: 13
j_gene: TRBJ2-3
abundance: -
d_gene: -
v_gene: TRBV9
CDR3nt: TGTGCCAGCAGCATTAGCGAGGTAGATACGCAGTATTTT
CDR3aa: CASSISEVDTQYF

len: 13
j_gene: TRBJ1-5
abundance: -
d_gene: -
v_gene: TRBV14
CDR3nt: TGTGCCAGCAGCCAGGGGTTGAATCAGCCCCAGCATTTT
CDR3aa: CASSQGLNQPQHF

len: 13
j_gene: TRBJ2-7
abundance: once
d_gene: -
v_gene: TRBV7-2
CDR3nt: TGTGCCAGCAGCTCCCTCGGACCCTACGAGCAGTACTTC
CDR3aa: CASSSLGPYEQYF

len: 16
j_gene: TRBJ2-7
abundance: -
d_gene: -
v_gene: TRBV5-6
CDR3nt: TGTGCCAGCAGCCACGATAAGGGAAACTCCGCCTACGAGCAGTACTTC
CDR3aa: CASSHDKGNSAYEQYF

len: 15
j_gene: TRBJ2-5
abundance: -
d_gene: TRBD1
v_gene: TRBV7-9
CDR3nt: TGTGCCAGCAGCGCCCCGGGACAGGGGGGGGAGACCCAGTACTTC
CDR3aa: CASSAPGQGGETQYF